These 26 T cell receptor beta chains came from one sample sequenced in a study of T cell repertoires in cytomegalovirus infection. These receptors have no identified antigens. TCRdb itself ran the reads through MiXCR, one entry per CDR3 protein. The table shows about 890,000 distinct CDR3 sequences, with approximately 30% occurring only once. The sequenced sample was cultured CD8+ T cells from PBMCs, obtained from culture after CMV antigen stimulation. These receptor sequences come from a human donor in good health (CMV status not recorded). Some clones in this sample may be carry-over from other donors' samples.

This clonotype was seen ten or more times. V is TRBV7-9 and J is TRBJ1-5, with 8 bases fitting TRBD1. Losses at the gene ends were 4 bases for V and 2 bases for J; bases not matched to a gene: 10. Germline V CDR1 and CDR2: SEHNR, FQNEAQ (reference sequence). The CDR3 totals 17 residues. CDR3 region: CASSSGQTGARNQPQHF. In nucleotides, the CDR3 is TGTGCCAGCAGCTCTGGGCAGACAGGGGCTCGCAATCAGCCCCAGCATTTT. Full variable domain (outside the CDR3, taken from reference TRBV7-9 and TRBJ1-5): DTGVSQNPRHKITKRGQNVTFRCDPISEHNRLYWYRQTLGQGPEFLTYFQNEAQLEKSRLLSDRFSAERPKGSFSTLEIQRTEQGDSAMYLCASSSGQTGARNQPQHFGDGTRLSIL.

The chain recombines TRBV10-3 with TRBJ1-3, with a weak D call TRBD1 (6 bases). The germline gives CDR1 ENHRY, CDR2 SYGVKD. Trimming shortened V by 2 bases and J by 2 bases, and 16 bases separated the two germline ends. CDR3 length equals 17 residues. The CDR3 protein is CAISERDGGPAGNTIYF. The CDR3 coding sequence is TGTGCCATCAGTGAGAGAGACGGGGGGCCGGCTGGAAACACCATATATTTT.

With respect to this clonotype: A read error may account for a junction end that differs from germline. The chain links TRBV27 to TRBJ2-7, with 14 bases lining up with TRBD2. CDR3 size: 14 residues. The V gene's germline CDR1 is MNHEY and CDR2 SMNVEV (reference sequence). CDR3 in amino acids: CANSAGLAGVEQYF. The CDR3 DNA is TGTGCCAACAGTGCGGGACTAGCGGGGGTTGAGCAGTACTTC.

The chain combines TRBV27 with TRBJ1-4; tentatively, D is TRBD1 (6 bases). From germline, CDR1 is MNHEY and CDR2 SMNVEV (reference sequence). V was trimmed by 0 bases and J by 0 bases, leaving 14 bases between them. The CDR3 covers 18 residues. The CDR3 coding sequence is TGTGCCAGCAGTTTATCGAGGGACATATACTCAACTAATGAAAAACTGTTTTTT. Encoded protein: CASSLSRDIYSTNEKLFF.

This clonotype came up many times. This chain joins TRBV7-9 and TRBJ1-5; no reliable D call. CDR3 length equals 15 residues. Trimming pared 1 base from V and 3 bases from J, leaving 10 bases between. Germline CDR1 SEHNR, CDR2 FQNEAQ (reference sequence). The chain's CDR3 is CASSLDPHPNQPQHF. As DNA, the CDR3 is TGTGCCAGCAGCTTAGATCCACATCCCAATCAGCCCCAGCATTTT.

V usage is TRBV4-2 and J usage is TRBJ1-1; 8 bases fit TRBD1. V was clipped by 6 bases and J by 4 bases; unmatched bases: 4. CDR3 size: 13 residues. Per germline, CDR1 LGHNA and CDR2 YNFKEQ. CDR3 sequence: CASSTGGVTEAFF. DNA of the CDR3: TGTGCCAGCAGTACAGGGGGTGTCACTGAAGCTTTCTTT.

This clonotype was observed a few times. The V and J genes are TRBV7-6 and TRBJ1-2, with 9 positions matching TRBD1. J gave up 4 bases and V 2 bases, and 8 bases lay outside the gene matches. The V gene's germline CDR1 is SGHVS and CDR2 FNYEAQ. The CDR3 has 16 amino acids. The CDR3 bases are TGTGCCAGCAGCTTACTTGCGGGACAGGGTATCTATGGCTACACCTTC. Translated, it gives CASSLLAGQGIYGYTF.

In its sample, this clonotype was seen a few times. This rearrangement joins TRBV6-5 to TRBJ2-1, with D uncertain. V lost 8 bases and J lost 5, with 16 bases in between. Germline-derived CDR1 and CDR2 are MNHEY and SVGAGI. The CDR3 covers 14 residues. Here the CDR3 reads CASVSLAGNNEQFF. CDR3 DNA sequence: TGTGCCAGCGTATCCTTGGCTGGCAACAATGAGCAGTTCTTC.

This clonotype was observed many times. The chain carries TRBV7-2 and TRBJ2-1; no clear D gene. The CDR3 is 17 residues long. In germline, CDR1 is SGHTA, CDR2 FQGNSA. Trimming pared 7 bases from V and 6 bases from J, leaving 25 bases between. Written as DNA, the CDR3 is TGTGCCAGCATCAACGACTTGGAAGGGCCCGTAGGCAATGAGCAGTTCTTC. This gives the protein CASINDLEGPVGNEQFF. The entire variable domain, with the rest obtained from reference TRBV7-2 and TRBJ2-1, is as follows: GAGVSQSPSNKVTEKGKDVELRCDPISGHTALYWYRQSLGQGLEFLIYFQGNSAPDKSGLPSDRFSAERTGGSVSTLTIQRTQQEDSAVYLCASINDLEGPVGNEQFFGPGTRLTVL.

This clonotype was observed a handful of times. The gene calls are TRBV7-2 and TRBJ2-5; a weak D match, TRBD2 (6 bases). There are 15 residues in the CDR3. CDR1 is SGHTA, CDR2 FQGNSA, per germline. Trimming took off 5 bases at V and 1 base at J, with 14 bases between the two ends. The CDR3 bases are TGTGCCAGCAGCCCGAGCGGGTACTTCCAAGAGACCCAGTACTTC. Encoded protein: CASSPSGYFQETQYF.

This clonotype has a single count. V gene TRBV6-8 combines with J gene TRBJ1-1; tentative D call: TRBD1 (5 bases). With 2 bases removed from V and 11 bases from J, the gap between germline ends came to 12 bases. Per germline, CDR1 MNHGY and CDR2 SAAAGT. CDR3 length: 12 amino acids. Here the CDR3 DNA reads TGTGCCAGCAGTTACGGGGACGATAATGCTTTCTTT. This gives the protein CASSYGDDNAFF.

This clonotype showed up just a few times. The rearrangement uses TRBV29-1 and TRBJ2-3, with 10 nucleotides matching TRBD1. Looked up from germline, CDR1 is SQVTM and CDR2 is ANQGSEA. This CDR3 is 17 amino acids long. With 6 bases clipped from V and 1 base from J, the junction kept 13 bases outside the gene matches. DNA for the CDR3: TGCAGCGTAAAAGACAGGGGGCGCGTAGTCGGCACAGATACGCAGTATTTT. Translated: CSVKDRGRVVGTDTQYF.

V gene TRBV28 combines with J gene TRBJ2-3, with 8 bases that match TRBD2. Germline CDR1 is MDHEN and CDR2 is SYDVKM. The CDR3 consists of 17 residues. With V trimmed by 4 bases and J by 6 bases, 15 bases remained unmatched. In DNA, the CDR3 is TGTGCCAGCAGTTCCTACTTAGCGGGATATCGCCACGATACGCAGTATTTT. This sequence encodes CASSSYLAGYRHDTQYF.

The V gene is TRBV4-1, the J gene TRBJ2-7; D possibly corresponds to TRBD1 (6 bases). Trimming cost V 1 base and J 0 bases, with 10 bases left between them. From germline, CDR1 is MGHRA and CDR2 YSYEKL. The CDR3 is made up of 15 amino acids. The CDR3 loop is CASSQGRDNSYEQYF. The CDR3 nucleotides read TGCGCCAGCAGCCAAGGCCGGGACAACTCCTACGAGCAGTACTTC.

The chain employs TRBV27 and TRBJ1-1; D unclear. The CDR3 is 13 amino acids. CDR1 MNHEY and CDR2 SMNVEV come from the germline V gene (reference sequence). V lost 3 bases and J lost 4, with 9 bases in between. The CDR3: CASSFSLGTEAFF. CDR3 DNA sequence: TGTGCCAGCAGTTTCTCTCTGGGCACTGAAGCTTTCTTT.

The chain links TRBV6-6 to TRBJ2-3; D is undetermined. The CDR3 loop spans 15 amino acids. CDR1 and CDR2 (germline): MNHNY, SVGAGI (reference sequence). V lost 0 bases and J 6 bases, leaving 13 bases between the germline ends. CDR3: CASSYSVGRWDTQYF. CDR3 DNA: TGTGCCAGCAGTTACTCTGTCGGCAGATGGGATACGCAGTATTTT.

This chain's CDR3 is CASSWTSGGRGDTQYF. CDR3 coding DNA: TGTGCCAGCAGTTGGACTAGCGGGGGGCGGGGAGATACGCAGTATTTT. The chain has TRBV6-6 and TRBJ2-3; 14 bases are shared with TRBD2. Germline trimming cut 4 bases from V and 5 bases from J; bases unmatched to any gene: 5. The V gene's germline CDR1 is MNHNY and CDR2 SVGAGI (reference sequence). The CDR3 has 16 amino acids.

This clonotype was observed at least ten times. CDR3 nucleotides: TGTGCCAGCAGAGATGGGCTGGAAAACACCGGGGAGCTGTTTTTT. It codes for CASRDGLENTGELFF. The rearrangement uses TRBV6-2 or TRBV6-3 and TRBJ2-2; D call uncertain. Germline values: CDR1 MNHEY, CDR2 SVGEGT. V lost 6 bases to trimming and J lost 2 bases, with 13 bases between them. The CDR3 is 15 amino acids.

This clonotype occurred many times. This chain joins TRBV15 and TRBJ2-5, with 9 bases aligning to TRBD1. Germline CDR1 is LNHNV and CDR2 is YYDKDF (reference sequence). The CDR3 contains 15 residues. The V and J ends lost 4 bases and 5 bases, in that order; junction bases with no gene match: 8. CDR3 amino acids: CATSTDRGGKETQYF. The CDR3 DNA sequence: TGTGCCACCAGCACCGACAGGGGGGGAAAGGAGACCCAGTACTTC.

This clonotype has a count of ten or more. V gene TRBV7-6 combines with J gene TRBJ2-3; TRBD1 agrees at 11 bases. The CDR3 is 14 residues long. Germline V gene lookup returns CDR1 SGHVS and CDR2 FNYEAQ. J was trimmed by 7 bases and V by 5 bases; bases with no gene match: 5. The CDR3 loop reads CASSPGQGANTQYF. In nucleotides, the CDR3 is TGTGCCAGCAGCCCCGGACAGGGGGCTAATACGCAGTATTTT. The full variable domain, with the rest looked up from reference TRBV7-6 and TRBJ2-3, is GAGVSQSPRYKVTKRGQDVALRCDPISGHVSLYWYRQALGQGPEFLTYFNYEAQQDKSGLPNDRFSAERPEGSISTLTIQRTEQRDSAMYRCASSPGQGANTQYFGPGTRLTVL.

The V and J genes are TRBV25-1 and TRBJ1-4; 7 nucleotides agree with TRBD1. V dropped 2 bases and J dropped 4; count of bases not matched to a gene: 7. The CDR3 length is 16 residues. Germline-derived CDR1 and CDR2 are MGHDK and SYGVNS. The CDR3 region is CASSEVGTAFNEKLFF. The CDR3 DNA sequence: TGTGCCAGCAGTGAAGTCGGGACAGCTTTTAATGAAAAACTGTTTTTT.

This chain links TRBV24-1 with TRBJ2-3; D gene uncertain. V was cut by 5 bases and J by 5 bases, with 10 bases left in between. CDR3 length equals 13 residues. The germline V gene encodes CDR1 KGHDR and CDR2 SFDVKD. The DNA for the CDR3 is TGTGCCACCAGTGGATATGGGGAAGATACGCAGTATTTT. Protein product: CATSGYGEDTQYF.

The rearrangement joins TRBV12-3 or TRBV12-4 to TRBJ1-2; 8 bases match TRBD1. V lost 3 bases and J lost 6; bases outside the gene matches: 3. This CDR3 has 13 amino acids. The CDR3: CASSLTGEDGYTF. CDR3 DNA sequence: TGTGCCAGCAGTTTGACAGGGGAGGATGGCTACACCTTC.

This rearrangement joins TRBV4-1 to TRBJ2-3; 9 nucleotides match TRBD2. Germline values: CDR1 MGHRA, CDR2 YSYEKL. The CDR3 runs to 15 residues. V shed 5 bases, J shed 6 bases, and the junction held 9 bases outside the gene matches. This CDR3 is CASSYGRGGGDTQYF. As DNA, the CDR3 is TGCGCCAGCAGCTACGGGCGGGGGGGCGGCGATACGCAGTATTTT.

This rearrangement joins TRBV10-3 to TRBJ2-4; D not resolved. The CDR3 totals 14 residues. CDR1 and CDR2 from the germline V gene are ENHRY and SYGVKD. V shed 6 bases and J shed 8 bases, with 17 bases lying between them. The CDR3 DNA reads as TGTGCCATCAGCGCGCAAGGATCACTGGACATTCAGTACTTC. Amino acid sequence: CAISAQGSLDIQYF.

The rearrangement uses TRBV2 and TRBJ2-5; tentative D call: TRBD1 (7 bases). The V gene lost 10 bases and the J gene lost 5 bases, with 17 bases spanning the gap. Germline CDR1 reads SNHLY; CDR2 reads FYNNEI. The CDR3 has 13 residues. CDR3 protein: CATDGGGRETQYF. CDR3 nucleotide sequence: TGTGCCACCGACGGAGGGGGCAGGGAGACCCAGTACTTC.